This TCR beta chain comes out of a study of cytomegalovirus exposure and HLA in healthy donors (dated by TCRdb to about 2017). Background for the entire study: An earlier analysis of some 600 of the donors reported about 280 Gb of sequence data and around 120 million unique TCR beta sequences obtained from approximately 180 million T cells. HLA typing covered class I and class II loci at four-digit resolution. To study patterns of TCR occurrence, a later analysis re-analyzed previously published TCR beta repertoires from hundreds of donors and added high-resolution HLA genotyping. Using immunosequencing, the study profiled T cell repertoires from about 610 subjects and related those repertoires to cytomegalovirus serostatus. Genome-wide SNP genotypes for about 55% of the 666 donors were used in a later genetic analysis, which treated that subset as a discovery cohort. Every repertoire in the discovery cohort had been generated on one and the same sequencing platform. Approximately 310 gigabases of sequencing data and around 87 million unique TCR sequences were included in an early release covering roughly 600 HLA-typed donors. Donor age, sex, ethnicity and CMV serostatus were compiled alongside the repertoire data. Among some 400 genotyped donors of the cohort, an average of about 240,000 unique TCR beta nucleotide sequences were sequenced per donor, roughly 20% of them non-productive. The genetic ancestry cluster associated with self-reported Caucasian donors included about four fifths of the approximately 410 genotyped donors. To decide whether each TCR beta V gene segment behaved as functional or pseudogenic, an earlier analysis of approximately 590 of the donors relied on high-throughput TCR beta sequencing. The study aimed to test whether cataloging public T cell receptors could reveal signatures of past pathogen exposure. Because of strong linkage in the cohort, 4 to 6 DR-DQ haplotypes were treated as single units for association and clustering. In the later analysis, no new phenotypic data were used to find candidate immune exposures; instead, reliance was placed on TCR beta sequences and their occurrence across donors. Typing coverage varied by locus: about 620-640 donors for A, B, C, DRB1 and DQB1; more than 500 for DQA1; over 600 for DPA1; approximately 450 for DPB1. A separate validation cohort of roughly 110 different subjects was used in addition to the roughly 700-subject first cohort. The study combined high-throughput TCR immunosequencing, statistical association of individual TCRs with disease status, and machine learning to predict cytomegalovirus infection status.

Receptor amplification or capture employed the immunoSEQ multiplex PCR assay. The multiplex PCR relied on a mix of 60 forward primers for TCR Vbeta segments and 13 reverse primers for TCR Jbeta segments. The CDR3 region of rearranged TCR beta genes was amplified from genomic DNA with a multiplex PCR assay. On the Illumina HiSeq System, the amplified TCR beta libraries were sequenced as 87-base-pair reads. The authors' pipeline ran thus. A later analysis tallied approximately 87 million unique TCR beta chains across the 666 repertoires, and some 12 million of those chains were shared by two or more donors. Raw reads were error-corrected and collapsed into unique sequences by a nearest-neighbor algorithm in which closely related sequences were merged to remove PCR and sequencing errors. V, D and J gene segments were assigned by aligning CDR3 sequences to IMGT reference sequences. For a sequence to be retained, a match of at least six nucleotides to both a V gene segment and a J gene segment was required. A rearrangement counted as productive if the CDR3 had no stop codons and remained in frame with V and J, and every other rearrangement counted as non-productive. Following IMGT convention, CDR3 was defined as the stretch from the second conserved V-encoded cysteine to the conserved J-encoded phenylalanine. Sequences without an unambiguous match to a single V gene segment were excluded from the earlier analysis of over 500 of the donors. An earlier analysis of 500 to 700 of the donors classified V segments as functional when productive rearrangements were above 56.7% and as segregating when the standard deviation between donors was above 5%. A statistical classification framework was built for diagnosing cytomegalovirus status from the catalog of TCR beta chain sequences. In a later analysis, TCR nucleotide sequences were compared against IMGT/GENE-DB human TR gene sequences so that V and J genes could be assigned. In a later analysis, CDR3 sequences and most-parsimonious VDJ recombination scenarios were assigned using the TCRdist pipeline. A later analysis defined each TCR beta chain by its CDR3 amino acid sequence plus V-gene family, and excluded reads lacking a unique V-gene family. To address suspected cross-contamination and a sequencing artifact, a later analysis removed over 500 highly shared, low-generation-probability nucleotide sequences. A later analysis calculated a clonal expansion index for each public chain from normalized within-repertoire ranks of inferred template counts. Generation probabilities in a later analysis came from a VDJ recombination model fitted to out-of-frame rearrangements, and those results were checked against IGoR. In a later analysis, hypergeometric tests were used to score TCR-TCR, TCR-HLA and TCR-CMV co-occurrence, with a repertoire-size bias correction applied to TCR pairs. A later analysis estimated false discovery rates by permuting HLA or CMV assignments 20 times. In a later analysis, co-occurring TCRs were grouped using DBSCAN, with TCRdist sequence similarity added in when clustering inside HLA-allele-positive subsets. For co-occurrence clustering, repertoires with fewer than 30,000 or more than 120,000 public chains were excluded, along with 5 or 6 repertoires with anomalous nucleotide sharing. TCRdb's version of the immuneACCESS table is confined to in-frame rearrangements and falls short of the full clone set. An unresolved V gene accounts for under half of the shortfall where checked; the remainder is of unknown origin. The D gene and trimming were derived from the DNA, and the V and J assignments and clone size from that table. The sample table holds just under 250,000 clones, of which about four fifths were seen once. 5% to 6% of the sample comes from the top ten.

On this clone itself: Its antigen remains undetermined. There are no base qualities to consult, and no much larger clone falls within one base.

CDR1 SGHRS and CDR2 YFSETQ are derived from the germline V gene. Germline trimming amounts to 4 bases on V and 6 bases on J, with 3 as the count of junction bases outside the gene matches. The CDR3, from cysteine to phenylalanine, totals 14 residues. The only DNA kept is the CDR3, 42 bases in frame from the first base. The cohort consisted of 670 or so healthy bone marrow donors. All cohort members were sampled while nominally healthy, although unrecorded immune exposures were likely present. The donor was CMV seropositive and was included in the group of almost 300 seropositive cohort members. A peripheral blood sample was collected from each donor, and TCR beta sequencing was performed on peripheral blood mononuclear cells. The Qiagen DNeasy Blood Extraction Kit was used to extract genomic DNA from the blood cell samples. What the research found in general, with its limitations: Because the 87-base-pair reads could not distinguish some IMGT-functional V segments, including TRBV6-2 and TRBV6-3, those segments were excluded. Immune exposure information for the cohort was limited to CMV serostatus. According to a later genetic analysis, donors in an Asian-associated ancestry cluster had fewer N-insertions in productive TCRs than the approximately 650-donor mean. The classifier was reported to diagnose cytomegalovirus status with high specificity and sensitivity in both the original and validation cohorts. When HLA alleles, especially DR and DQ, strongly co-occurred, attributing TCR associations to individual alleles was difficult. Broadly in line with IMGT annotations, most TCR beta V segments showed up in productive rearrangements about 87% or about 30% of the time in an earlier analysis of a few hundred of the donors. A later analysis found that TCR association rates varied across HLA loci, with DRB1 alleles showing the most associated TCRs and HLA-C alleles the fewest. A total of 164 TCR beta chains were listed by the study as associated with cytomegalovirus. In a later analysis, most CMV-associated TCR beta chains were found to appear HLA-restricted, with HLA associations seemingly driven largely by CMV exposure. Most TCR sequences were observed very rarely across donors, whereas some public TCRs were present in many individuals. The authors suggested that the approach could potentially be generalized to other disease states and immunological phenotypes. A later analysis found that HLA-associated TCR beta chains were more clonally expanded and had lower generation probabilities than equally common non-associated chains. In this cohort, only TCR beta chains were sequenced, and detectable features were limited by the absence of alpha or paired-chain data. Sequencing depth was assumed to be roughly uniform across donors in the presence/absence analyses, though that assumption may not hold. At a false discovery rate of 0.05, a later analysis linked 16,951 TCR beta sequences to specific HLA alleles. Because some donors lacked HLA typing at each locus, the association tests relied only on the typed subset. A cluster of highly shared sequence variants was judged likely to represent a technical artifact of the sequencing pipeline. A later analysis reported that several top co-occurrence clusters appeared linked to parvovirus B19, influenza, CMV and Epstein-Barr virus. Three of the identified cytomegalovirus-associated TCR beta chains were confirmed in vitro to be specific for cytomegalovirus antigens. A further reported finding was that TCR beta sequences accurately predicted the HLA-A and HLA-B alleles for most subjects in the first cohort. V-gene and J-gene trimming of TCR beta chains was associated with a missense DCLRE1C variant in a later genetic analysis, and the association was replicated in an independent cohort. Correlated functional status among segregating V segments might reflect linkage disequilibrium, but an unknown experimental factor could not be ruled out. Approximately 18 rarely observed V segments, including chromosome 9 orphons, were excluded from the earlier analysis of some 590 of the donors because counts were too low.

This TCR was recovered from a middle-aged woman in good health and CMV-seropositive. Recombination joined TRBV5-1 with TRBJ2-2; 10 bases in between match TRBD1. Sequenced input: PBMCs. CDR3 sequence: CASSRGQGSGELFF. The base sequence is TGCGCCAGCAGCCGGGGACAGGGGTCCGGGGAGCTGTTTTTT.